This TCR beta chain is drawn from a study of response to subunit inactivated influenza vaccine. Study-wide results and caveats: A suggestion made by the authors is that each seasonal influenza vaccination recruits few new T cells.

This clonotype appeared many times. Its antigen remains unknown. This CDR3 contains 15 residues. The germline gives CDR1 SNHLY, CDR2 FYNNEI. V dropped 2 bases and J dropped 7 bases, with 14 bases sitting between them. One entry per CDR3 protein results from TCRdb running MiXCR on the RT-PCR reads. The sample includes approximately 530,000 distinct CDR3 sequences, roughly 7.6% of them seen just once. This TCR was sampled from a man in his fifties or sixties who received an inactivated influenza vaccine. Here the sequenced sample was PBMCs from blood, taken roughly 24 months after vaccination. This chain connects TRBV2 to TRBJ1-4; D may be TRBD1 (6 bases). CDR3: CASSEPTGLGEKLFF. The CDR3 DNA is TGTGCCAGCAGTGAACCCACAGGGCTGGGTGAAAAACTGTTTTTT.